Below, 18 T cell receptor beta chains from the same sample are listed, as sequenced in a study of CD4+ T cells in melanoma. Profiling relied on immunoSEQ multiplex PCR, and the TCRdb table lists in-frame clones only, not all of them. Here the sample spans fewer than 15,000 clones, roughly 80% being singletons. The specimen sequenced was cells from a culture (not recorded whether cultured in vitro). Receptor source: a human donor with melanoma.

CDR3 DNA: TGTGCCAGCAGCCCAGCCCGGCGGTCTGGGGCCAACGTCCTGACTTTC. As protein: CASSPARRSGANVLTF. This chain links TRBV7-6 with TRBJ2-6; D is undetermined. The CDR3 has 16 amino acids. Germline CDR1 reads SGHVS; CDR2 reads FNYEAQ. With 5 bases removed from V and 1 base from J, the gap between germline ends came to 12 bases.

The chain recombines TRBV5-4 with TRBJ1-4; 8 bases are a match to TRBD1. The V gene end was trimmed by 4 bases and the J gene end by 7 bases; junction bases not matched to a gene: 6. This CDR3 comprises 14 residues. Germline V lookup: CDR1 SGHNT, CDR2 YYREEE (reference sequence). In DNA form, the CDR3 reads TGTGCCAGCAGCCGGGACAGGCTTCGTGAAAAACTGTTTTTT. It translates to CASSRDRLREKLFF.

This chain connects TRBV19 to TRBJ1-5; 9 positions agree with TRBD1. The germline gives CDR1 LNHDA, CDR2 SQIVND (reference sequence). V lost 8 bases and J lost 1; bases outside the gene matches: 6. The CDR3 runs to 15 residues. CDR3 DNA: TGTGCCAGTGGGGGGACAGGGATCAGCAATCAGCCCCAGCATTTT. It specifies CASGGTGISNQPQHF.

The chain carries TRBV4-2 and TRBJ1-1; D is ambiguous. V lost 4 bases, J lost 4 bases, and 22 bases lay in between. Germline V gene sequence: CDR1 LGHNA, CDR2 YNFKEQ. The CDR3 runs 17 residues. Written as DNA, the CDR3 is TGTGCCAGCAGCCGCCCGGGGAGCGCCTCGGGAGGCACTGAAGCTTTCTTT. Its protein product is CASSRPGSASGGTEAFF.

Comments on this clone: One end of the junction does not line up with germline, which may come from a read error. V is TRBV6-7 and J is TRBJ2-2; maybe TRBD2 (5 bases). TRBV6-7 is reported as an ORF; its role is uncertain. There are 15 residues in the CDR3. CDR3 coding DNA: TGTGCCAGCAGTTACCCCAAGGCACTTCACCGGGGAGCTGTTTTT. Translation gives CASSYPKALHRGAVF.

This chain uses TRBV4-2 with TRBJ2-7, with 9 positions matching TRBD2. CDR1 and CDR2 (germline): LGHNA, YNFKEQ. Trimming took 1 base from V and 4 from J; bases not matched to a gene: 5. The CDR3 is 15 residues long. DNA for the CDR3: TGTGCCAGCAGCCAAGGCGGGGGGGTGGGTTACGAGCAGTACTTC. It specifies CASSQGGGVGYEQYF.

The chain links TRBV19 to TRBJ2-7; TRBD2 might be the D (5 bases). Per the germline V gene, CDR1 is LNHDA and CDR2 is SQIVND (reference sequence). The CDR3 spans 13 residues. The V and J ends lost 9 bases and 2 bases respectively, with 14 bases between them. The CDR3 bases are TGTGCCAGCAGTGCGGTGGGAGCCTACGAGCAGTACTTC. Amino acid sequence: CASSAVGAYEQYF.

The genes are TRBV2 and TRBJ1-1; tentative D call: TRBD1 (6 bases). This CDR3 has 14 residues. Per the germline V gene, CDR1 is SNHLY and CDR2 is FYNNEI. With 7 bases removed from V and 1 base from J, the gap between germline ends came to 13 bases. The CDR3 DNA follows: TGTGCCAGCACCACAAAGGGGGGGAACACTGAAGCTTTCTTT. It encodes CASTTKGGNTEAFF.

The rearrangement links TRBV5-6 to TRBJ2-7, with D unclear. The CDR3 totals 11 residues. Trimming pared 4 bases from V and 3 bases from J, leaving 5 bases between. CDR1 and CDR2 (germline): SGHDT, YYEEEE. The CDR3 loop reads CASSGRYEQYF. CDR3 nucleotide sequence: TGTGCCAGCAGCGGGCGCTACGAGCAGTACTTC.

This clone was recorded only once. The chain combines TRBV6-6 with TRBJ2-1, with TRBD2 as a possible D gene (6 bases). CDR1 and CDR2 from the germline V gene are MNHNY and SVGAGI (reference sequence). V was shortened by 5 bases and J by 5 bases, with 10 bases between the two germline ends. CDR3 length: 13 amino acids. As DNA, the CDR3 is TGTGCCAGCAGTAAACTAGCAGACAATGAGCAGTTCTTC. It is translated as CASSKLADNEQFF.

The chain has TRBV7-9 and TRBJ2-5; weak D call: TRBD1 (5 bases). V was trimmed by 1 base and J by 3 bases, leaving 9 bases between them. Germline-derived CDR1 and CDR2 are SEHNR and FQNEAQ (reference sequence). This CDR3 is built from 14 residues. CDR3 in amino acids: CASSLERGKETQYF. The CDR3 DNA is TGTGCCAGCAGCTTAGAAAGGGGAAAAGAGACCCAGTACTTC.

V is TRBV6-1 and J is TRBJ1-6; no clear D. The CDR3 is 14 residues long. The V end lost 6 bases, the J end lost 10 bases, and 16 bases lay between the germline ends. Germline V gives CDR1 MNHNS, CDR2 SASEGT. The CDR3 sequence: CASRWGIEASPLHF. The CDR3 DNA sequence: TGTGCCAGCAGATGGGGAATAGAGGCCTCACCCCTCCACTTT.

This rearrangement joins TRBV11-1 to TRBJ2-7; D unresolved. The CDR3 totals 12 residues. Between the trimmed V and J ends, which lost 0 bases and 2 bases, there was a span of 2 bases. Germline V gene data show CDR1 as SGHAT and CDR2 as FQDESV (reference sequence). The CDR3 spells CASSLAAYEQYF. In nucleotides, the CDR3 is TGTGCCAGCAGCTTAGCAGCCTACGAGCAGTACTTC.

The chain is built from TRBV27 and TRBJ1-6; TRBD1 is a possible D gene (6 bases). Germline-derived CDR1 and CDR2 are MNHEY and SMNVEV (reference sequence). The CDR3 covers 16 residues. Trimming stripped 2 bases from V and 4 bases from J, with 12 bases between. The CDR3 protein is CASSLVGQPYNSPLHF. The CDR3 DNA is TGTGCCAGCAGTTTAGTCGGACAGCCTTATAATTCACCCCTCCACTTT.

The rearrangement joins TRBV7-9 to TRBJ2-6, with TRBD1 matching 7 bases. J was trimmed by 4 bases and V by 3 bases; bases with no gene match: 3. The CDR3 loop spans 15 amino acids. CDR1 is SEHNR and CDR2 is FQNEAQ in the germline V gene (reference sequence). The CDR3 coding sequence is TGTGCCAGCAGCTTTACAGGGGCCGGGGCCAACGTCCTGACTTTC. This sequence encodes CASSFTGAGANVLTF.

The chain has TRBV5-1 and TRBJ1-2; D unresolved. The length of the CDR3 is 14 residues. Trimming shortened V by 0 bases and J by 1 base, and 7 bases separated the two germline ends. Per the germline V gene, CDR1 is SGHRS and CDR2 is YFSETQ. The CDR3 DNA sequence: TGCGCCAGCAGCTTGGGGAACAGTAACTATGGCTACACCTTC. Translating it yields CASSLGNSNYGYTF.

This clone was detected only a few times. This chain uses TRBV6-1 with TRBJ2-7, with 7 positions matching TRBD2. Germline V gives CDR1 MNHNS, CDR2 SASEGT. The ends lost 0 bases at V and 4 bases at J; junction bases unmatched: 3. The CDR3 is made up of 14 amino acids. The CDR3 loop reads CASSEASGGYEQYF. Here the CDR3 DNA reads TGTGCCAGCAGTGAAGCCTCGGGGGGTTACGAGCAGTACTTC.

This clone has just a few counts. The V call is TRBV5-1, the J call TRBJ2-5; D perhaps matches TRBD2 (6 bases). The CDR3 is made up of 14 amino acids. Germline lookup yields CDR1 SGHRS and CDR2 YFSETQ. V shed 5 bases and J shed 5 bases, with 16 bases lying between them. The CDR3 is CASSPGAGRETQYF. CDR3 coding DNA: TGCGCCAGCAGTCCCGGGGCGGGGAGGGAGACCCAGTACTTC. The full variable domain, rest sourced from reference TRBV5-1 and TRBJ2-5, is KAGVTQTPRYLIKTRGQQVTLSCSPISGHRSVSWYQQTPGQGLQFLFEYFSETQRNKGNFPGRFSGRQFSNSRSEMNVSTLELGDSALYLCASSPGAGRETQYFGPGTRLLVL.